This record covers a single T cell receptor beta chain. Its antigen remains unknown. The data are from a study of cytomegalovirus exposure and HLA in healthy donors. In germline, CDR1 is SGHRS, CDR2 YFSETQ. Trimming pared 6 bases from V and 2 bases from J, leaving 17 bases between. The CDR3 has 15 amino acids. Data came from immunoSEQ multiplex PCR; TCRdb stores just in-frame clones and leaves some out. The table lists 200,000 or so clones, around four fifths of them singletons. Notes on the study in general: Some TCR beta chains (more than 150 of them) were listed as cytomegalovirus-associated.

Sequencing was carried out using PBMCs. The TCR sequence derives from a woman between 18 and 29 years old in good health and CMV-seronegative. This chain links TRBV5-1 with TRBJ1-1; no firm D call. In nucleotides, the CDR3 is TGCGCCAGCACCCCGGGGAGCGGAACTAACACTGAAGCTTTCTTT. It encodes CASTPGSGTNTEAFF.